This is a list of T cell receptor beta chains from one sample in a study of early stage breast cancer tumors. TCRdb's table, derived via immunoSEQ multiplex PCR, lists solely in-frame clones and lacks some. The data show about 28,000 clones, roughly 55% seen once. The sample was breast tumor tissue. Receptors originate from a person in their fifties with breast cancer. The CDR3 runs from the conserved cysteine through the conserved F or W. The D gene is left open where the match is weak. Clone size is given for some rows only: seen once, a few or many times, or a class if the clone is expanded.

D gene	clone size	V gene	J gene	CDR3 protein	CDR3 DNA
NA	NA	TRBV11-2	TRBJ2-1	CASSLGDFRGRNEQFF	TGTGCCAGCAGCTTAGGGGATTTCAGGGGTCGGAATGAGCAGTTCTTC
NA	NA	TRBV5-6	TRBJ2-7	CASSLIPGGEQYF	TGTGCCAGCAGCTTGATTCCGGGCGGCGAGCAGTACTTC
NA	once	TRBV18	TRBJ2-3	CASSPRTRQSTDTQYF	TGTGCCAGCTCACCCCGAACCAGACAGAGCACAGATACGCAGTATTTT
NA	NA	TRBV5-1	TRBJ2-2	CASSSGESNTGELFF	TGCGCCAGCAGCTCCGGGGAATCGAACACCGGGGAGCTGTTTTTT
NA	many	TRBV6-4	TRBJ2-3	CASSDGSGNTQYF	TGTGCCAGCAGTGACGGAAGCGGCAATACGCAGTATTTT
TRBD1	NA	TRBV19	TRBJ1-5	CASSRVAGRGIPASQHF	TGTGCCAGTAGTAGGGTCGCGGGCAGGGGGATCCCCGCGTCCCAGCATTTT
NA	NA	TRBV15	TRBJ2-1	CATSREGYEQFF	TGTGCCACCAGCAGAGAGGGGTACGAGCAGTTCTTC
TRBD1	NA	TRBV19	TRBJ1-5	CASSIKGQRLSNQPQHF	TGTGCCAGTAGTATCAAGGGACAGCGCCTTAGCAATCAGCCCCAGCATTTT
NA	few	TRBV2	TRBJ2-3	CASNPRASTADTQYF	TGTGCCAGCAATCCTAGAGCTAGCACGGCAGATACGCAGTATTTT
NA	few	TRBV5-1	TRBJ1-4	CASSLRVGATNEKLFF	TGCGCCAGCAGCTTAAGGGTCGGTGCAACTAATGAAAAACTGTTTTTT
TRBD2	few	TRBV10-3	TRBJ2-5	CAISDGLAQETQYF	TGTGCCATCAGTGACGGACTAGCCCAAGAGACCCAGTACTTC
NA	NA	TRBV7-9	TRBJ2-3	CASSLGLTDTQYF	TGTGCCAGCAGCTTAGGTCTCACAGATACGCAGTATTTT
NA	NA	TRBV30	TRBJ1-4	CAWRKPGNEKLFF	TGTGCCTGGAGGAAACCGGGGAATGAAAAACTGTTTTTT
TRBD2	NA	TRBV10-1	TRBJ2-3	CASSESSGRALDTQYF	TGCGCCAGCAGTGAGTCTAGCGGGAGGGCATTGGATACGCAGTATTTT
NA	NA	TRBV19	TRBJ2-6	CASNLGVSGANVLTF	TGTGCCAGTAACTTAGGGGTTTCTGGGGCCAACGTCCTGACTTTC
NA	few	TRBV9	TRBJ2-1	CASSVANGPYNEQFF	TGTGCCAGCAGCGTAGCTAACGGGCCCTACAATGAGCAGTTCTTC
TRBD2	NA	TRBV7-2	TRBJ2-7	CASSPTSGRGEQYF	TGTGCCAGCAGCCCTACTAGCGGGAGAGGTGAGCAGTACTTC
NA	NA	TRBV5-4	TRBJ1-3	CASSPGVTTPHTIYF	TGTGCCAGCAGCCCTGGCGTCACAACACCCCACACCATATATTTT
NA	few	TRBV6-6	TRBJ1-1	CASSPRAPSEAFF	TGTGCCAGCAGCCCCAGGGCCCCCTCAGAAGCTTTCTTT
TRBD2	NA	TRBV5-6	TRBJ2-3	CASSSTSGSGDTQYF	TGTGCCAGCAGCTCGACTAGCGGGAGTGGAGATACGCAGTATTTT
NA	NA	TRBV19	TRBJ2-1	CASSISGSSYNEQFF	TGTGCCAGTAGTATATCAGGGAGCTCCTACAATGAGCAGTTCTTC
TRBD2	NA	TRBV7-2	TRBJ2-2	CASSLWGTSGTGELFF	TGTGCCAGCAGCTTATGGGGGACTAGCGGGACCGGGGAGCTGTTTTTT
NA	NA	TRBV5-8	TRBJ2-7	CASRVRGTYEQYF	TGTGCCAGCCGCGTCAGGGGTACCTACGAGCAGTACTTC
TRBD1	NA	TRBV7-9	TRBJ1-1	CASFRGENTEAFF	TGTGCCAGCTTCAGGGGGGAAAACACTGAAGCTTTCTTT
TRBD1	NA	TRBV9	TRBJ2-1	CASSGPADRNNEQFF	TGTGCCAGCAGCGGCCCAGCGGACAGGAACAATGAGCAGTTCTTC
TRBD2	NA	TRBV5-1	TRBJ2-3	CASSLGLAGGRSTDTQYF	TGCGCCAGCAGCTTGGGACTAGCGGGAGGGAGGAGCACAGATACGCAGTATTTT
NA	NA	TRBV7-9	TRBJ1-3	CASSLGSGNTIYF	TGTGCCAGCAGCCTAGGTTCTGGAAACACCATATATTTT
TRBD2	few	TRBV27	TRBJ2-1	CASRAGGGTYNEQFF	TGTGCCAGCAGGGCGGGAGGGGGGACCTATAATGAGCAGTTCTTC
NA	NA	TRBV7-2	TRBJ1-4	CASSRSGGNEKLFF	TGTGCCAGCAGCCGCTCGGGGGGAAATGAAAAACTGTTTTTT
TRBD1	NA	TRBV10-3	TRBJ1-2	CAIRGDRGPQGYTF	TGTGCCATCAGAGGGGACAGGGGGCCTCAGGGCTACACCTTC